This T cell receptor beta chain was identified in a study of blood T cell repertoires in COVID-19. Looking at the study overall: Spain, Italy and the United States supplied samples that represented acute and convalescent COVID-19. The analysed material was cDNA or gDNA that came from T cells, B-cell-depleted T cells, or PBMCs.

This CDR3 is 16 amino acids long. Germline loops: CDR1 KGHSH, CDR2 LQKENI. The germline V and J ends were trimmed by 2 bases and 11 bases, with 24 bases remaining between them. Per the authors' pipeline: Nucleated cell number was recorded as an estimate derived from reference gene primer amplification. Clones were sequenced by immunoSEQ multiplex PCR, and TCRdb holds only the in-frame ones, with some missing. Clone size and the V and J calls come from that table; the DNA yielded D and trimming. Of a few hundred thousand clones listed, roughly 82% are singletons. The source is an elderly man with acute or convalescent COVID-19. This chain joins TRBV18 and TRBJ1-2, with D maybe TRBD1 (6 bases). Material: peripheral blood. CDR3: CASSPVDSPQIGLYTF. CDR3 in DNA: TGTGCCAGCTCACCAGTGGACAGTCCCCAAATAGGGCTTTACACCTTC.